The rows below give T cell receptor beta chains drawn from one sample of a study of blood T cell repertoires in COVID-19. Profiled with immunoSEQ multiplex PCR; TCRdb holds only in-frame clones, not every one. The profile shows fewer than 250,000 clones, 86% of them singletons. The specimen sequenced was PBMCs or T cells enriched from blood (not recorded which). The receptor source for this set is a middle-aged woman in a cohort exposed to, infected with or recovered from COVID-19 (not recorded which). CDR3s leave out the opening cysteine and the closing phenylalanine or tryptophan. Fields, in order: J gene, clone size, V gene, CDR3 protein. Size values are once, few and many counts, or a class for expanded clones, and some rows have none.

TRBJ2-1,once,TRBV27,ASTPGTSGYNEQF
TRBJ1-1,.,TRBV27,ASSLTGGGTEAF
TRBJ2-1,.,TRBV11-3,ASSFGGDANEQF
TRBJ1-1,.,TRBV29-1,SVLGTEAF
TRBJ2-7,.,TRBV29-1,SVEDPGVYEQY
TRBJ2-7,.,TRBV13,ASSFVRSYEQY
TRBJ1-6,few,TRBV28,ASSLLAAYNSPLH
TRBJ2-2,.,TRBV13,ASSLGGQKNTGELF
TRBJ2-3,.,TRBV5-5,ASSLFSSTDTQY
TRBJ1-2,.,TRBV11-2,ASSLGRQGAAYGYT
TRBJ1-1,.,TRBV20-1,SAPRSTEAF
TRBJ2-7,.,TRBV5-4,ASSLFPGSLAGEGYEQY
TRBJ2-1,.,TRBV11-1,ASSAGRTSWGEEQF
TRBJ2-7,.,TRBV5-1,ASTGYPLSYEQY
TRBJ1-5,.,TRBV4-1,ASSQDRGQPQH
TRBJ2-2,few,TRBV24-1,ATSDPTDTSGGNTGELF
TRBJ2-1,.,TRBV7-7,ASSEGTSGAVRGEQF
TRBJ1-3,.,TRBV4-1,ASSQMWQGASGNTIY
TRBJ1-4,.,TRBV4-1,ASSQETATNEKLF
TRBJ2-1,.,TRBV9,ASSQAGLRYNEQF
TRBJ1-2,.,TRBV7-9,ASSDDRGRNYGYT
TRBJ1-2,few,TRBV11-3,ASSFSTDYGYT
TRBJ2-1,once,TRBV30,ACQIGGPYNEQF
TRBJ2-2,.,TRBV4-3,ASSRLVGGDTGELF
TRBJ1-4,.,TRBV3-1/TRBV3-2,ASSRGDKANEKLF
TRBJ1-3,once,TRBV9,ASSVGNRISGNTIY
TRBJ2-2,.,TRBV28,ASSPPRGITGELF
TRBJ1-1,.,TRBV6-1,ASSEGIPGQVWAF
TRBJ2-1,.,TRBV2,ASMGDTDEQF
TRBJ1-6,.,TRBV25-1,ASSARDFGNSPLH
TRBJ2-1,.,TRBV12-3/TRBV12-4,ASSPPGADEQF
TRBJ1-1,once,TRBV7-2,ASSSRQENTEAF
TRBJ1-2,.,TRBV28,ASSLYGGSFNYGYT
TRBJ2-1,.,TRBV15,ATSRGGGDEQF
TRBJ1-4,.,TRBV2,ASKGTGKATNEKLF
TRBJ1-4,.,TRBV7-9,ASSLAQAGDEKLF